The 19 T cell receptor beta chains presented below share a single source sample, sequenced in a study of T cells in women clearing cervical HPV infection. The method was immunoSEQ multiplex PCR; TCRdb's version includes in-frame clones alone and lacks a portion of them. The sample data list 34,000 or so clones. The material sequenced was blood buffy coat. These receptors were taken from a woman between 18 and 69 years old with a cervical HPV16 infection that either progressed to CIN3+ or cleared (not recorded which).

Comments on this clone: The CDR3 end lies 3 residues beyond the end of the read and is filled in from the germline J gene. J is TRBJ2-1 and V is TRBV20-1; 8 bases align to TRBD2. Germline loops: CDR1 DFQATT, CDR2 SNEGSKA (reference sequence). This CDR3 is built from 14 residues. V was clipped by 8 bases and J by 2 bases; unmatched bases: 8. CDR3 protein: CSTKPGGAYNEQFF. The CDR3 DNA, read in part, is TGCAGTACGAAGCCCGGGGGGGCCTACAATGAG.

About this clone itself: The read is 3 residues too short to cover the CDR3 end, so that end is filled in from the germline J gene. The rearrangement uses TRBV6-2 or TRBV6-3 and TRBJ1-2; D call uncertain. Germline V lookup: CDR1 MNHEY, CDR2 SVGEGT. This CDR3 spans 14 amino acids. Trimming cost V 2 bases and J 7 bases, with 14 bases left between them. The CDR3 loop is CASSYRGGESGYTF. The sequenced CDR3 bases are TGTGCCAGCAGTTACCGGGGAGGAGAGTCTGGC.

The DNA read from the CDR3 is TGTGCCAGTAGCGGGGACAGGGGCGGCTATGGT. Translation: CASSGDRGGYG. The full CDR3 protein reads CASSGDRGGYGQYF. V gene TRBV19 combines with J gene TRBJ2-4, with 10 bases identical to TRBD1. The sequence runs out 3 residues before the end of the CDR3; the remainder is reconstructed from the germline J gene. CDR3 length: 14 amino acids. Germline V gene lookup returns CDR1 LNHDA and CDR2 SQIVND (reference sequence).

Points on this clone: The read ends 3 residues early relative to the CDR3; the germline J gene fills the gap. The V and J genes are TRBV20-1 and TRBJ2-1; 8 positions match TRBD2. In germline, CDR1 is DFQATT, CDR2 SNEGSKA (reference sequence). CDR3 length: 15 residues. Trimming took 3 bases from V and 5 from J; bases not matched to a gene: 9. CDR3 DNA (partial): TGCAGTGCTAGTGTTCCAGCGGGAGTTAACAATGAG. As protein: CSASVPAGVNNE. The entire CDR3 protein is CSASVPAGVNNEQFF.

For this clone: The read ends 3 residues before the CDR3 terminus; that terminus is restored from the germline J gene. The chain combines TRBV7-9 with TRBJ2-4, with 9 bases aligning to TRBD1. There are 14 residues in the CDR3. Per the germline V gene, CDR1 is SEHNR and CDR2 is FQNEAQ (reference sequence). The part of the CDR3 DNA that was read is TGTGCCAGCAGCTTGACGGGACAGGGAACTGGT. It specifies CASSLTGQGTG. The whole CDR3 reads CASSLTGQGTGQYF.

As for this clone: The sequenced fragment ends 3 residues before the CDR3 boundary, so the rest is inferred from the germline J gene. The chain couples TRBV20-1 to TRBJ1-1, with TRBD1 matching 7 bases. The CDR3 has 13 residues. Germline CDR1 reads DFQATT; CDR2 reads SNEGSKA (reference sequence). V gave up 6 bases and J gave up 1 base; unmatched junction bases: 5. The part of the CDR3 DNA that was read is TGCAGTGCGCCCAGGGGGAGGAACACTGAA. Translation: CSAPRGRNTE. The complete CDR3 reads CSAPRGRNTEAFF.

Note on this clone: The read is 3 residues too short to cover the CDR3 end, so that end is filled in from the germline J gene. The chain employs TRBV19 and TRBJ2-7; 8 bases are shared with TRBD2. Germline V gene lookup returns CDR1 LNHDA and CDR2 SQIVND (reference sequence). Germline trimming cut 5 bases from V and 6 bases from J; bases unmatched to any gene: 9. The CDR3 loop spans 14 amino acids. The covered CDR3 bases are TGTGCCAGTAGTTGGTTAGCGGGATCCGGCGAG. Translated: CASSWLAGSGE. The whole CDR3 is CASSWLAGSGEQYF.

Concerning this clone: The read ends 3 residues early relative to the CDR3; the germline J gene fills the gap. J is TRBJ2-4 and V is TRBV30; 7 bases are shared with TRBD1. The CDR3 runs to 13 residues. Germline assignment: CDR1 GTSNPN and CDR2 SVGIG (reference sequence). The CDR3 region is CAWSAFDRAGQYF. The CDR3 bases that were read are TGTGCCTGGAGTGCCTTCGACAGGGCCGGT.

Regarding this clone: The DNA ends 3 residues before the CDR3 does, and the rest of the CDR3 is filled in from the germline J gene. The V gene is TRBV14, the J gene TRBJ2-2; D is ambiguous. CDR1 is SGHDN, CDR2 FVKESK, per germline. Trimming took 2 bases from V and 6 from J, leaving 7 bases between them. The length of the CDR3 is 13 residues. CDR3 region: CASSQSRAGELFF. CDR3 bases read: TGTGCCAGCAGCCAAAGCCGGGCCGGGGAG.

As for this clone: The missing CDR3 end, 3 residues past where the read stops, is filled in from the germline J gene. The rearrangement uses TRBV20-1 and TRBJ2-3; 10 bases fit TRBD1. CDR1 and CDR2 from the germline V gene are DFQATT and SNEGSKA (reference sequence). The CDR3 runs 14 residues. Partial CDR3 DNA: TGCAGTTCAAGAGGAGGGGGACAGGGGCGTGCG. The encoded protein is CSSRGGGQGRA. The entire CDR3 sequence reads CSSRGGGQGRAQYF.

Note on this clone: The sequenced fragment ends 3 residues before the CDR3 boundary, so the rest is inferred from the germline J gene. This rearrangement joins TRBV19 to TRBJ2-2; 12 bases fit TRBD1. J was trimmed by 2 bases and V by 7 bases; bases with no gene match: 8. Germline V lookup: CDR1 LNHDA, CDR2 SQIVND (reference sequence). The CDR3 is made up of 17 amino acids. The CDR3 loop is CASIRGTGGLNTGELFF. The DNA read from the CDR3 is TGTGCCAGTATACGGGGGACAGGGGGCCTTAACACCGGGGAG.

As for this clone: The read is 3 residues too short to cover the CDR3 end, so that end is filled in from the germline J gene. Within the sample, other DNA sequences also encode this same CDR3. This chain connects TRBV11-2 to TRBJ2-7; the match to TRBD1 covers 10 bases. The CDR3 extends over 15 amino acids. The V segment lost 5 bases and the J segment 4 bases; nucleotides outside the gene matches: 8. Germline V gene lookup returns CDR1 SGHAT and CDR2 FQNNGV. CDR3 bases read: TGTGCCAGCAGCCCATACGGGACAGGGGAGTACGAG. Its protein product is CASSPYGTGEYE. The entire CDR3 protein reads CASSPYGTGEYEQYF.

Turning to this clone: The CDR3 end lies 3 residues beyond the end of the read and is filled in from the germline J gene. J is TRBJ2-2 and V is TRBV6-2 or TRBV6-3; D is uncertain. The CDR3 is made up of 16 amino acids. Germline lookup yields CDR1 MNHEY and CDR2 SVGEGT. Trimming pared 0 bases from V and 5 bases from J, leaving 13 bases between. CDR3 DNA (partial): TGTGCCAGCAGTTACTCGAGGCAGGCCATGACCGGGGAG. Its translation: CASSYSRQAMTGE. The CDR3 reads in full as CASSYSRQAMTGELFF.

Comments on this clone: The read ends 3 residues shy of where the CDR3 ends; the end is completed using the germline J gene. V gene TRBV6-1 combines with J gene TRBJ2-7; a weak D match, TRBD2 (7 bases). V was pared by 4 bases and J by 2 bases, with 15 bases between. The germline CDR1 and CDR2 sequences are MNHNS and SASEGT. CDR3 length equals 15 residues. The part of the CDR3 DNA that was read is TGTGCCAGCAGTGGGGGGAGGGGGGGGACCTACGAG. This sequence encodes CASSGGRGGTYE. The CDR3 as a whole reads CASSGGRGGTYEQYF.

The CDR3 bases that were read are TGTGCCAGCAGTTCAACCCTGACAGGGCAAGAGACC. Its translation is CASSSTLTGQET. The CDR3 in its entirety is CASSSTLTGQETQYF. The chain combines TRBV6-2 or TRBV6-3 with TRBJ2-5, with 7 bases lining up with TRBD1. The CDR3 is cut off 3 residues early in the read; its end comes from the germline J gene. The CDR3 has 15 residues. The trim removed 4 bases at V and 2 bases at J, leaving 7 bases unmatched. Germline CDR1 reads MNHEY; CDR2 reads SVGEGT.

Notes on this clone: With the read ending 3 residues before the CDR3 end, the germline J gene is used to fill in that end. J is TRBJ2-3 and V is TRBV2; D perhaps matches TRBD2 (5 bases). In germline, CDR1 is SNHLY, CDR2 FYNNEI. The length of the CDR3 is 13 residues. CDR3 DNA (partial): TGTGCCAGCAGTGAAGCGCGGGCGACGACG. Translating it yields CASSEARATT. The full CDR3 is CASSEARATTQYF.

Note on this clone: The missing CDR3 end, 3 residues past where the read stops, is filled in from the germline J gene. V and J are TRBV12-3 or TRBV12-4 and TRBJ2-7, with TRBD2 matching over 10 bases. CDR3 length: 17 residues. The junction had 13 bases not matched to a gene; V was cut back by 5 bases and J by 3 bases. CDR3 bases read: TGTGCCAGCAGTCGAGAGTCGGGACTAGCGATTTACTACGAG. Its translation is CASSRESGLAIYYE. The whole CDR3 sequence reads CASSRESGLAIYYEQYF.

As to this clone: The CDR3 end is not reached by the read, which stops 3 residues before it; the germline J gene fills it in. The chain carries TRBV19 and TRBJ1-2, with TRBD1 matching 7 bases. The V gene's germline CDR1 is LNHDA and CDR2 SQIVND (reference sequence). The length of the CDR3 is 17 residues. The CDR3 DNA, read in part, is TGTGCCAGTAGTCCAGATCCCGGGACAGTTAACTCCTACGAC. Amino acid sequence: CASSPDPGTVNSYD. The entire CDR3 protein is CASSPDPGTVNSYDYTF.

The sequenced CDR3 bases are TGTGCCACCAGCTACACTAATCCCTACGAG. It is translated as CATSYTNPYE. The entire CDR3 protein reads CATSYTNPYEQYF. This chain joins TRBV15 and TRBJ2-7; no clear D. The CDR3 end lies 3 residues beyond the end of the read and is filled in from the germline J gene. V was clipped by 5 bases and J by 2 bases, with 10 bases between them. The V gene's germline CDR1 is LNHNV and CDR2 YYDKDF (reference sequence). The CDR3 totals 13 residues.